This is a list of T cell receptor beta chains from one sample in a study of blood T cells in healthy people across ages. Using its own MiXCR run on the 5' RACE reads, TCRdb lists one record per CDR3 protein. The sample lists some 690,000 distinct CDR3 sequences; over 20% were seen once. The sequencing input was blood. These receptors all stem from a man in his 70s in good health. Each CDR3 is given with its conserved first and last residue. The D gene is left open where the match is weak. A clone size is listed for some rows: how often the clone was seen (once, few, many), or a class if it is expanded.

D: NA
V: TRBV12-3/TRBV12-4
size: NA
J: TRBJ1-1
DNA: TGTGCCAGCAGTCAAAACCGGCAGGGTGAAGCTTTCTTT
CDR3: CASSQNRQGEAFF

D: TRBD2
V: TRBV12-3/TRBV12-4
size: NA
J: TRBJ2-5
DNA: TGTGCCAGCAGTTTAGTGGGCGGGGGGCGAAAGACCCAGTACTTC
CDR3: CASSLVGGGRKTQYF

D: TRBD2
V: TRBV27
size: NA
J: TRBJ2-2
DNA: TGTGCCAGCACCCTAGCGGCCACCGGGGAGCTGTTTTTT
CDR3: CASTLAATGELFF

D: NA
V: TRBV5-1
size: few
J: TRBJ2-1
DNA: TGCGCCAGCAGCTACCTTTCAAGCGGAGTCTCCTACAATGAGCAGTTCTTC
CDR3: CASSYLSSGVSYNEQFF

D: TRBD2
V: TRBV4-1
size: NA
J: TRBJ2-1
DNA: TGCGCCAGCAGCCAACCACTAGCGGGAGGAGCTAATGAGCAGTTCTTC
CDR3: CASSQPLAGGANEQFF

D: NA
V: TRBV7-2
size: NA
J: TRBJ2-1
DNA: TGTGCCAGCACCTCCCAGGGAATTCCCAATGAGCAGTTCTTC
CDR3: CASTSQGIPNEQFF

D: NA
V: TRBV7-6
size: NA
J: TRBJ2-7
DNA: TGTGCCAGCAGCTTAGAGGCAGTTAGCTCCTACGAGCAGTACTTC
CDR3: CASSLEAVSSYEQYF

D: NA
V: TRBV5-1
size: few
J: TRBJ2-1
DNA: TGCGCCAGCAGCTTGGGGCAGGGTGCCCACAATGAGCAGTTCTTC
CDR3: CASSLGQGAHNEQFF

D: NA
V: TRBV6-2/TRBV6-3
size: NA
J: TRBJ2-4
DNA: TGTGCCAGCAGTTACAGTCAGGCTAAAAACATTCAGTACTTC
CDR3: CASSYSQAKNIQYF

D: NA
V: TRBV20-1
size: NA
J: TRBJ2-3
DNA: TGCAGTGCTAGAGTGACCCCAAAGGGGACAGATACGCAGTATTTT
CDR3: CSARVTPKGTDTQYF

D: NA
V: TRBV5-1
size: few
J: TRBJ2-7
DNA: TGCGCCAGCAGCTTAGGGCAGACATTCTCCGAGCAGTACTTC
CDR3: CASSLGQTFSEQYF

D: NA
V: TRBV25-1
size: NA
J: TRBJ2-2
DNA: TGCGCCACGTGGGATTACACCGGGGAGCTGTTTTTT
CDR3: CATWDYTGELFF

D: NA
V: TRBV11-2
size: NA
J: TRBJ2-7
DNA: TGTGCCAGCAGCTTATCCTTCCTTTTCGGTGGGTTCCTTCCGAAACTTTTCTCCTACGAGCAGTACTTC
CDR3: CASSLSFLFGGFLPKLFSYEQYF

D: NA
V: TRBV28
size: NA
J: TRBJ1-3
DNA: TGTGCCAGCAGTTTATATGGCACAGGACTTGGAAACACCATATATTTT
CDR3: CASSLYGTGLGNTIYF

D: TRBD1
V: TRBV6-5
size: few
J: TRBJ1-1
DNA: TGTGCCGCTCAACCCCGGGACAGGGCCACTGAAGCTTTCTTT
CDR3: CAAQPRDRATEAFF

D: NA
V: TRBV6-1
size: once
J: TRBJ1-1
DNA: TGTGCCAGCACCCTCACGAGTGAAGCTTTCTTT
CDR3: CASTLTSEAFF

D: NA
V: TRBV27
size: NA
J: TRBJ1-5
DNA: TGTGCCACCTCCATGACTGGGGGGGCGCGTCAGCCCCAGCATTTT
CDR3: CATSMTGGARQPQHF